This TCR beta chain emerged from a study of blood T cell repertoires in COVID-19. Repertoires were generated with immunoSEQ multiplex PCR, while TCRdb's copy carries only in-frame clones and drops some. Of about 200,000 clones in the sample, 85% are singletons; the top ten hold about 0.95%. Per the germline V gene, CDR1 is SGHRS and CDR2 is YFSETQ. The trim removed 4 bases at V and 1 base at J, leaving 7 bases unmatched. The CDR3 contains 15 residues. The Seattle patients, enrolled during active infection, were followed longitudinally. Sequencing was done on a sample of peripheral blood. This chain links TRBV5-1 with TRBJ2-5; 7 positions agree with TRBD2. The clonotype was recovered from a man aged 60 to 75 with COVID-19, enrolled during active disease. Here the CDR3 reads CASSTVTSVQETQYF. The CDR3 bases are TGCGCCAGCAGCACCGTTACTAGCGTCCAAGAGACCCAGTACTTC.